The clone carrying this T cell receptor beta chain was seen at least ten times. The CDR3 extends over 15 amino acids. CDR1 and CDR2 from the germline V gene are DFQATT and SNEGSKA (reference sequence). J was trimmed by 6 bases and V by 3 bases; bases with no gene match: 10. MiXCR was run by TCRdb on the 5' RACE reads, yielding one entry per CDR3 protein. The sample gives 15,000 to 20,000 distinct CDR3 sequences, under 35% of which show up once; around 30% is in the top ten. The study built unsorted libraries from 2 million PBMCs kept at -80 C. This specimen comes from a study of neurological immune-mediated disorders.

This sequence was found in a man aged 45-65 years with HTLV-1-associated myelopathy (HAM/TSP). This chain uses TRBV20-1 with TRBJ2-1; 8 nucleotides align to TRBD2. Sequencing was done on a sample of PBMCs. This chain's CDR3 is CSASRSSGFSNEQFF. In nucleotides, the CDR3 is TGCAGTGCTAGTCGGTCTAGCGGGTTTAGCAATGAGCAGTTCTTC.